Presented here are 24 T cell receptor beta chains from one specimen sequenced in a study of radiotherapy plus CTLA-4 blockade in lung cancer. This table comes from immunoSEQ multiplex PCR, and its TCRdb copy is limited to in-frame clones, with some not included. This sample has roughly 130,000 clones, with 85% to 90% found just once. The input for sequencing was peripheral blood, taken from a patient treated with radiotherapy plus ipilimumab. These receptors all stem from a human donor with non-small cell lung cancer that progressed on radiotherapy plus ipilimumab.

The chain combines TRBV11-3 with TRBJ2-7; D may be TRBD1 or TRBD2 (5 bases each). Germline V gives CDR1 SGHNT, CDR2 YENEEA. The CDR3 is 12 amino acids. V was cut by 5 bases and J by 3 bases, with 8 bases left in between. DNA of the CDR3: TGTGCCAGCAGCGGGGACGGCTACGAGCAGTACTTC. It specifies CASSGDGYEQYF.

This sequence joins TRBV2 and TRBJ2-1; TRBD2 is a possible D gene (6 bases). The CDR3 is 15 residues long. V lost 1 base and J 10 bases, leaving 17 bases between the germline ends. CDR1 and CDR2 (germline): SNHLY, FYNNEI. CDR3 nucleotide sequence: TGTGCCAGCAGTGAAGTGCGGGGTGTCCGCGGAGAGCAGTTCTTC. Residues: CASSEVRGVRGEQFF.

This rearrangement joins TRBV6-6 to TRBJ2-7, with 7 bases lining up with TRBD2. This CDR3 spans 15 amino acids. V gave up 3 bases and J gave up 4 bases; unmatched junction bases: 9. The germline V gene has CDR1 MNHNY and CDR2 SVGAGI (reference sequence). CDR3 loop: CASSYSGRERYEQYF. In DNA, the CDR3 is TGTGCCAGCAGTTATTCAGGGCGGGAGCGGTACGAGCAGTACTTC.

The genes are TRBV28 and TRBJ2-7; weak D call: TRBD1 (6 bases). Per the germline V gene, CDR1 is MDHEN and CDR2 is SYDVKM. Trimming took 2 bases from V and 5 from J, leaving 13 bases between them. This CDR3 contains 14 residues. In nucleotides, the CDR3 is TGTGCCAGCAGTTTAAGCGGCAGGGGCCACGAGCAGTACTTC. This encodes CASSLSGRGHEQYF.

The CDR3 nucleotides are TGCGCCAGCAGCTTGGATGCGGGAAGCACAGATACGCAGTATTTT. This translates into CASSLDAGSTDTQYF. The genes are TRBV5-1 and TRBJ2-3, with D perhaps matching TRBD2 (6 bases). The CDR3 consists of 15 residues. The germline V gene encodes CDR1 SGHRS and CDR2 YFSETQ. Trimming took 0 bases from V and 0 from J, leaving 8 bases between them.

This chain joins TRBV11-3 and TRBJ2-6; the match to TRBD1 covers 7 bases. The CDR3 loop spans 18 amino acids. Trimming at V came to 7 bases and at J to 0 bases, leaving 12 bases not matched to a gene. The germline CDR1 and CDR2 sequences are SGHNT and YENEEA. This chain's CDR3 is CASTIVQGVSSGANVLTF. CDR3 nucleotides: TGTGCCAGCACCATAGTCCAGGGGGTTAGCTCTGGGGCCAACGTCCTGACTTTC.

J is TRBJ2-1 and V is TRBV30; the D is unclear. CDR1 is GTSNPN, CDR2 SVGIG, per germline (reference sequence). The CDR3 has 13 residues. V was pared by 3 bases and J by 3 bases, with 9 bases between. CDR3 protein: CAWRVTSYNEQFF. The CDR3 region has the DNA TGTGCCTGGAGGGTGACAAGCTACAATGAGCAGTTCTTC.

The V and J genes are TRBV6-1 and TRBJ2-7; perhaps TRBD1 as D (6 bases). This CDR3 is 15 amino acids long. Germline CDR1 reads MNHNS; CDR2 reads SASEGT. The V end was cut by 6 bases, the J end by 0 bases, with 15 bases between. The CDR3: CASSESPGHSYEQYF. In DNA, the CDR3 is TGTGCCAGCAGCGAAAGCCCGGGACACTCCTACGAGCAGTACTTC.

V is TRBV4-1 and J is TRBJ2-3; no reliable D call. In germline, CDR1 is MGHRA, CDR2 YSYEKL. The CDR3 has 16 amino acids. V was shortened by 0 bases and J by 1 base, with 11 bases between the two germline ends. The CDR3 is CASSQEAWVGTDTQYF. CDR3 sequence (DNA): TGCGCCAGCAGCCAAGAGGCGTGGGTGGGCACAGATACGCAGTATTTT.

The genes are TRBV6-1 and TRBJ1-1, with TRBD1 identical over 9 bases. CDR1 and CDR2 (germline): MNHNS, SASEGT. V was pared by 5 bases and J by 5 bases, with 9 bases of the junction left unmatched. CDR3 length equals 15 residues. The CDR3 protein is CASSRRYRGRTEAFF. CDR3 DNA: TGTGCCAGCAGTAGACGATACAGGGGGCGGACTGAAGCTTTCTTT.

V gene TRBV30 combines with J gene TRBJ2-2; D gene unclear. The germline V gene encodes CDR1 GTSNPN and CDR2 SVGIG (reference sequence). V shed 3 bases and J shed 5 bases, with 13 bases lying between them. The CDR3 has 14 residues. CDR3 sequence (DNA): TGTGCCTGGAGAAAGGGTGCAGGAACCGGGGAGCTGTTTTTT. Its protein product is CAWRKGAGTGELFF. The full variable domain, with the rest looked up from reference TRBV30 and TRBJ2-2, is SQTIHQWPATLVQPVGSPLSLECTVEGTSNPNLYWYRQAAGRGLQLLFYSVGIGQISSEVPQNLSASRPQDRQFILSSKKLLLSDSGFYLCAWRKGAGTGELFFGEGSRLTVL.

The CDR3 nucleotides are TGCGCCAGCAGCAGGGGACTAGCGGGAGATACCTTACACTCGCAGTATTTT. This codes for CASSRGLAGDTLHSQYF. The rearrangement joins TRBV5-1 to TRBJ2-3; 14 bases are shared with TRBD2. Trimming cost V 4 bases and J 10 bases; bases outside gene matches: 14. CDR3 length: 17 amino acids. Germline V gives CDR1 SGHRS, CDR2 YFSETQ.

The chain has TRBV5-1 and TRBJ2-5; D is uncertain. The CDR3 spans 15 residues. V shed 0 bases and J shed 2 bases, with 11 bases lying between them. The V gene's germline CDR1 is SGHRS and CDR2 YFSETQ. CDR3 loop: CASSLGGPAQETQYF. CDR3 coding DNA: TGCGCCAGCAGCTTGGGGGGTCCCGCACAAGAGACCCAGTACTTC. Together with reference TRBV5-1 and TRBJ2-5, the CDR3 gives the full variable domain: KAGVTQTPRYLIKTRGQQVTLSCSPISGHRSVSWYQQTPGQGLQFLFEYFSETQRNKGNFPGRFSGRQFSNSRSEMNVSTLELGDSALYLCASSLGGPAQETQYFGPGTRLLVL.

This chain connects TRBV2 to TRBJ2-4; D gene unclear. The CDR3 has 14 amino acids. CDR1 and CDR2 from the germline V gene are SNHLY and FYNNEI. The ends were cut back, 7 bases at V and 4 bases at J, with 14 bases in the middle. The CDR3 loop is CASTRVGSKNIQYF. DNA for the CDR3: TGTGCCAGCACCCGGGTGGGCAGTAAAAACATTCAGTACTTC.

This chain joins TRBV25-1 and TRBJ1-1, with TRBD1 identical over 7 bases. The ends lost 2 bases at V and 5 bases at J; junction bases unmatched: 8. This CDR3 spans 15 amino acids. Germline loops: CDR1 MGHDK, CDR2 SYGVNS. The CDR3: CASSEPRQGGTEAFF. The CDR3 DNA reads TGTGCCAGCAGTGAACCTAGACAGGGCGGGACTGAAGCTTTCTTT.

V is TRBV5-1 and J is TRBJ1-5, with TRBD1 identical over 7 bases. This CDR3 comprises 13 residues. V shed 7 bases and J 6 bases; nucleotides not matched to a gene: 7. Looked up from germline, CDR1 is SGHRS and CDR2 is YFSETQ. CDR3 loop: CASSTGLGQPQHF. The CDR3 nucleotides are TGCGCCAGCTCGACAGGGCTGGGTCAGCCCCAGCATTTT.

The chain links TRBV7-2 to TRBJ2-1; 12 positions agree with TRBD2. Losses at the gene ends were 5 bases for V and 8 bases for J; bases not matched to a gene: 13. This CDR3 has 17 amino acids. Germline CDR1 SGHTA, CDR2 FQGNSA. The chain's CDR3 is CASSENPGLAGIDEQFF. CDR3 sequence (DNA): TGTGCCAGCAGCGAAAATCCGGGACTAGCGGGTATCGATGAGCAGTTCTTC.

J is TRBJ2-5 and V is TRBV7-9, with 9 bases lining up with TRBD1. CDR1 and CDR2 from the germline V gene are SEHNR and FQNEAQ (reference sequence). Trimming at V came to 5 bases and at J to 5 bases, leaving 9 bases not matched to a gene. The CDR3 spans 15 residues. The CDR3, as DNA: TGTGCCAGCAGCCAAGGGACAGGGTGGGAGGAGACCCAGTACTTC. It encodes CASSQGTGWEETQYF.

The J gene is TRBJ1-1, the V gene TRBV15; a weak D match, TRBD1 (5 bases). Germline V gives CDR1 LNHNV, CDR2 YYDKDF (reference sequence). V gave up 0 bases and J gave up 3 bases, with 11 bases separating them. The CDR3 covers 15 residues. CDR3 amino acids: CATSRDRGVDTEAFF. The CDR3 coding sequence is TGTGCCACCAGCAGAGATCGGGGGGTCGACACTGAAGCTTTCTTT.

The rearrangement joins TRBV2 to TRBJ1-3; a weak D match, TRBD1 (5 bases). With 6 bases removed from V and 4 bases from J, the gap between germline ends came to 16 bases. The CDR3 totals 15 residues. Germline values: CDR1 SNHLY, CDR2 FYNNEI. In DNA, the CDR3 is TGTGCCAGCAGCCGGGACGGGAAGGGGGGAAACACCATATATTTT. This gives the protein CASSRDGKGGNTIYF.

This sequence joins TRBV6-1 and TRBJ1-5; D possibly corresponds to TRBD1 (5 bases). V was shortened by 8 bases and J by 5 bases, with 13 bases between the two germline ends. This CDR3 spans 13 amino acids. Germline assignment: CDR1 MNHNS and CDR2 SASEGT. CDR3 amino acids: CASVTGLHQPQHF. The CDR3 region has the DNA TGTGCCAGCGTTACAGGACTCCATCAGCCCCAGCATTTT.

The DNA for the CDR3 is TGTGCCATCAGGGCTAGCGGGGCCAACAATGAGCAGTTCTTC. Translation: CAIRASGANNEQFF. This chain links TRBV10-3 with TRBJ2-1; 9 bases agree with TRBD2. The CDR3 loop spans 14 amino acids. V gave up 6 bases and J gave up 5 bases; unmatched junction bases: 5. Germline V gene data show CDR1 as ENHRY and CDR2 as SYGVKD.

This chain links TRBV12-1 with TRBJ2-4; the table's D gene call, TRBD2, was not cross checked with the DNA. TRBV12-1 is shown as a pseudogene. CDR3 size: 16 residues. The CDR3 DNA reads TGTGCCAGCAGCTTTCAGAGGGAGGCTGCCAAAAACATTCAGTACTTC. Residues: CASSFQREAAKNIQYF.

This clone has only one observation. This chain links TRBV6-6 with TRBJ2-5, with TRBD2 matching 11 bases. Germline V lookup: CDR1 MNHNY, CDR2 SVGAGI (reference sequence). CDR3 length: 15 amino acids. V lost 6 bases, J lost 4 bases, and 7 bases stayed unmatched. CDR3 sequence (DNA): TGTGCCAGCAGCGTACTAGCGGGAGCAGGAGAGACCCAGTACTTC. Protein: CASSVLAGAGETQYF.